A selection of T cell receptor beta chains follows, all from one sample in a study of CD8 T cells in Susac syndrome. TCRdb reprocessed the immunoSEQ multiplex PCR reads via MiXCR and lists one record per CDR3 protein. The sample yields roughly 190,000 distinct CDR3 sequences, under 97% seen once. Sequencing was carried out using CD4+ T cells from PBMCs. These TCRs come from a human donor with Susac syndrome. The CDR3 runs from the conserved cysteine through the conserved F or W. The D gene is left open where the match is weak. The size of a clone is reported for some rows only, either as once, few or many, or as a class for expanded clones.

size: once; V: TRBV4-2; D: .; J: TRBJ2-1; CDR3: CASSQVQDEQFF; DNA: TGTGCCAGCAGCCAAGTGCAGGATGAGCAGTTCTTC
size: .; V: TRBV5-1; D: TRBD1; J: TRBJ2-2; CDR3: CASSWSGTGNTGELFF; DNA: TGCGCCAGCAGCTGGTCCGGGACAGGGAACACCGGGGAGCTGTTTTTT
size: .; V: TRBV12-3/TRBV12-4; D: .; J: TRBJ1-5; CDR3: CASSTTTNQPQHF; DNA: TGTGCCAGCAGCACAACAACAAATCAGCCCCAGCATTTT
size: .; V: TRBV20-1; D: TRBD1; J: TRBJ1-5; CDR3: CSARDRFSNQPQHF; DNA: TGCAGTGCTCGGGACAGGTTTAGCAATCAGCCCCAGCATTTT
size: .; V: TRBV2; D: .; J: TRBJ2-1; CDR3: CASRYGGAVVRSEQFF; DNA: TGTGCCAGCCGCTATGGGGGAGCAGTAGTCAGGAGTGAGCAGTTCTTC
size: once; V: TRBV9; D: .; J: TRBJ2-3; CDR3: CASSVGLGTDTQYF; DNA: TGTGCCAGCAGCGTTGGTCTGGGCACAGATACGCAGTATTTT
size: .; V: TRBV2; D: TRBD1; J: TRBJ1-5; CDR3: CASSDDRAGNQPQHF; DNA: TGTGCCAGCAGTGACGACAGGGCGGGGAATCAGCCCCAGCATTTT
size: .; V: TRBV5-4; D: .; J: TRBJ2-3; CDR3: CASSDWEVTGYTDTQYF; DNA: TGTGCCAGCAGCGATTGGGAGGTGACTGGATACACAGATACGCAGTATTTT
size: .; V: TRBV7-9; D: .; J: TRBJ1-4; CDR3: CASSLEAEKLFF; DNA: TGTGCCAGCAGCTTAGAGGCAGAAAAACTGTTTTTT
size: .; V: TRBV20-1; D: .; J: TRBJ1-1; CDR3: CSDKTSDGGNTEAFF; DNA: TGCAGTGACAAGACTTCAGACGGGGGAAACACTGAAGCTTTCTTT
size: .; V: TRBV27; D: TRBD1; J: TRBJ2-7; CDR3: CASSLDRVGYEQYF; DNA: TGTGCCAGCAGCCTTGACAGGGTGGGCTACGAGCAGTACTTC
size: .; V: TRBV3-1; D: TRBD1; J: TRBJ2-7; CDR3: CASSVGTGVPYEQYF; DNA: TGTGCCAGCAGCGTTGGGACAGGAGTGCCCTACGAGCAGTACTTC
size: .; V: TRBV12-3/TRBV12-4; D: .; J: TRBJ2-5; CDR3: CASSPPQYF; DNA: TGTGCCAGCAGTCCACCCCAGTACTTC
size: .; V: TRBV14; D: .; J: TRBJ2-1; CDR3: CASSRWDEQFF; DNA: TGTGCCAGCAGCCGATGGGATGAGCAGTTCTTC
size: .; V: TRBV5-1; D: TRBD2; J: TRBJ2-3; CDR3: CASSSRGGLASDTQYF; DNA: TGCGCCAGCAGCTCTAGAGGAGGACTAGCTTCAGATACGCAGTATTTT
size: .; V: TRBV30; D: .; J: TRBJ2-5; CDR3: CAWSVEETQYF; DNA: TGTGCCTGGAGTGTAGAAGAGACCCAGTACTTC
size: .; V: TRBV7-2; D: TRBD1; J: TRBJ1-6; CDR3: CASSNGQGSSYNSPLHF; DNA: TGTGCCAGCAGCAACGGACAGGGAAGCTCCTATAATTCACCCCTCCACTTT
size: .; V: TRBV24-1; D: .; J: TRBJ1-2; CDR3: CATRLRVYGYTF; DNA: TGTGCCACCAGACTCAGGGTCTATGGCTACACCTTC
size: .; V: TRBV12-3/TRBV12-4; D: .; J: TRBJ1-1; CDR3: CASSLNTIRDRGFF; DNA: TGTGCCAGCAGTTTAAACACCATAAGAGACCGCGGTTTCTTT
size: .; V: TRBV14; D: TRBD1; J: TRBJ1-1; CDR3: CASSHRTGVGLSEAFF; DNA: TGTGCCAGCAGCCACCGGACAGGGGTGGGTCTCTCTGAAGCTTTCTTT
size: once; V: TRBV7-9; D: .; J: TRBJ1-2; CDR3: CASSPDEGFGGYTF; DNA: TGTGCCAGCAGCCCAGACGAGGGATTCGGTGGCTACACCTTC
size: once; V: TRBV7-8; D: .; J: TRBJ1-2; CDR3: CASSLAKRGVYGYTF; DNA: TGTGCCAGCAGCTTAGCGAAAAGGGGGGTCTATGGCTACACCTTC
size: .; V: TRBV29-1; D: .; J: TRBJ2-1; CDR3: CSVARNNEQFF; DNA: TGCAGCGTTGCCAGAAACAATGAGCAGTTCTTC
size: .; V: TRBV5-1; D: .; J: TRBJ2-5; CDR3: CASSLEGFQETQYF; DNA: TGCGCCAGCAGCTTGGAGGGGTTCCAAGAGACCCAGTACTTC
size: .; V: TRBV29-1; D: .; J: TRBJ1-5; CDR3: CSVGLGTEGQPQHF; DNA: TGCAGCGTGGGACTCGGGACGGAGGGTCAGCCCCAGCATTTT
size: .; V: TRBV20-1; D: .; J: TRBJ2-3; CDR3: CSASAPDGTDTQYF; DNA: TGCAGTGCTAGTGCCCCGGACGGCACAGATACGCAGTATTTT
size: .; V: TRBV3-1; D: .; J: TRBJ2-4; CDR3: CASSQSSAKNIQYF; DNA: TGTGCCAGCAGCCAGAGTTCTGCCAAAAACATTCAGTACTTC
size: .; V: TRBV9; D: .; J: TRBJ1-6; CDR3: CASSKRGGFAPLHF; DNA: TGTGCCAGCAGCAAGAGGGGGGGTTTTGCGCCCCTCCACTTT
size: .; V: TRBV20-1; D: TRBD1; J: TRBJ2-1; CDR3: CSASRDRGNEQFF; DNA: TGCAGTGCTAGTCGGGACAGGGGTAATGAGCAGTTCTTC
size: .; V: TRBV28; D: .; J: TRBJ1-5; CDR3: CASSLGRAASNQPQHF; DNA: TGTGCCAGCAGTTTGGGGCGAGCAGCTAGCAATCAGCCCCAGCATTTT
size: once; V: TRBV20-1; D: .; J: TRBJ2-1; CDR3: CSASPRSPYNEQFF; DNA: TGCAGTGCTAGCCCCAGGAGCCCCTACAATGAGCAGTTCTTC
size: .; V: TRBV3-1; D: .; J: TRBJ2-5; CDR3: CASSQDTGTQETQYF; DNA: TGTGCCAGCAGCCAAGACACCGGGACACAAGAGACCCAGTACTTC
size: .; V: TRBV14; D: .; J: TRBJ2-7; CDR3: CASSQELGPQYF; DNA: TGTGCCAGCAGCCAAGAGCTGGGACCGCAGTACTTC
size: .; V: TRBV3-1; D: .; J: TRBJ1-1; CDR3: CASSQDPSNTEAFF; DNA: TGTGCCAGCAGCCAAGATCCTTCGAACACTGAAGCTTTCTTT
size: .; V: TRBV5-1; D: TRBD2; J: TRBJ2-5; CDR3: CASSLDSGGAKTQYF; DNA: TGCGCCAGCAGCTTGGATAGCGGGGGGGCGAAGACCCAGTACTTC
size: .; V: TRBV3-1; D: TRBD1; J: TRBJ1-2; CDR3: CASSRRAGQGPGYTF; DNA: TGTGCCAGCAGCCGCCGAGCCGGACAGGGTCCTGGCTACACCTTC
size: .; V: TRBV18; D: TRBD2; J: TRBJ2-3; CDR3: CASSPRGTSGKTDTQYF; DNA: TGTGCCAGCTCACCACGGGGGACTAGCGGGAAAACAGATACGCAGTATTTT
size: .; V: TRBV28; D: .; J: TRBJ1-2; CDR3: CASSLSTIMGYTF; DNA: TGTGCCAGCAGTTTATCCACGATTATGGGCTACACCTTC
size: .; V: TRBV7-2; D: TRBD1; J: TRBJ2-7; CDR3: CASSRRGQGAYEQYF; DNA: TGTGCCAGCAGCCGAAGGGGACAGGGGGCCTACGAGCAGTACTTC
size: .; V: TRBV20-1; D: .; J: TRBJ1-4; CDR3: CSAIGQEGEKLFF; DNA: TGCAGTGCTATCGGTCAGGAGGGTGAAAAACTGTTTTTT
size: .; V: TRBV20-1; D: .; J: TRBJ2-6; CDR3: CSAPRAPGASGANVLTF; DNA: TGCAGTGCTCCCCGGGCCCCAGGGGCCTCTGGGGCCAACGTCCTGACTTTC
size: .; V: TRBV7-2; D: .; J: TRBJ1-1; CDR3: CASSYRVDTEAFF; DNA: TGTGCCAGCAGCTACAGGGTGGACACTGAAGCTTTCTTT
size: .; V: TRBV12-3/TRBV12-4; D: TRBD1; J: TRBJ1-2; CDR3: CASSPTGQYYGYTF; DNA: TGTGCCAGCAGTCCCACGGGACAGTACTATGGCTACACCTTC
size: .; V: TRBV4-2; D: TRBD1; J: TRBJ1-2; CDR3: CASSQDTQGGYGYTF; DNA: TGTGCCAGCAGCCAAGATACACAGGGGGGGTATGGCTACACCTTC
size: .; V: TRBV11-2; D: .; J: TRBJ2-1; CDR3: CASSLDWGRALF; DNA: TGTGCCAGCAGCTTAGATTGGGGCAGGGCCCTCTTC
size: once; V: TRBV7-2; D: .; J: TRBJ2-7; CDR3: CASSLGWQSYEQYF; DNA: TGTGCCAGCAGCTTAGGGTGGCAGTCCTACGAGCAGTACTTC
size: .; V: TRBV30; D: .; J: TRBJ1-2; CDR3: CAWSGQHGYTF; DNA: TGTGCCTGGAGTGGGCAGCATGGCTACACCTTC
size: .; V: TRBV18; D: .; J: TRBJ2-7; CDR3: CASSPTSGEQYF; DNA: TGTGCCAGCTCACCAACTTCGGGGGAGCAGTACTTC